This T cell receptor beta chain was obtained from a study of blood T cell repertoires in COVID-19. TCRdb's copy holds only in-frame clones and misses some; the assay was immunoSEQ multiplex PCR. The table has approximately 47,000 clones, over 85% seen once; the top ten hold about 20%. The V end lost 5 bases, the J end lost 4 bases, and 17 bases lay between the germline ends. This CDR3 has 15 residues. Per the germline V gene, CDR1 is SNHLY and CDR2 is FYNNEI. The gene calls are TRBV2 and TRBJ1-2; possible D gene TRBD1, 6 bases. Sequenced input: peripheral blood. This receptor was identified in a man aged 70-80 years with active COVID-19. The CDR3 reads CASSYYPGVGYGYTF. The CDR3 region has the DNA TGTGCCAGCAGTTATTATCCAGGGGTGGGCTATGGCTACACCTTC.